This passage covers 5 T cell receptor beta chains from one sample sequenced in a study of blood T cell repertoires in COVID-19. TCRdb's table, derived via immunoSEQ multiplex PCR, lists solely in-frame clones and lacks some. The table records approximately 200,000 clones, around 89% of them present only once. The sample was peripheral blood. The source is a man under 40 with COVID-19, enrolled during active disease.

The chain couples TRBV28 to TRBJ2-7; D unclear. Germline CDR1 MDHEN, CDR2 SYDVKM. The CDR3 runs to 15 residues. Trimming removed 3 bases at V and 2 bases at J, with 14 bases between. The CDR3 here is CASSLVGTLTYEQYF. The CDR3 coding sequence is TGTGCCAGCAGTTTGGTGGGCACACTCACCTACGAGCAGTACTTC.

The V gene is TRBV7-2, the J gene TRBJ2-3; 7 bases fit TRBD1. Germline V gene lookup returns CDR1 SGHTA and CDR2 FQGNSA. The CDR3 totals 18 residues. V shed 0 bases and J 4 bases; nucleotides not matched to a gene: 13. In DNA, the CDR3 is TGTGCCAGCAGCTTAGCGGTAGGGGGCGGTTATGGCTCAGATACGCAGTATTTT. Residues: CASSLAVGGGYGSDTQYF.

Worth noting for this clone: This CDR3 is also generated by other DNA sequences in the sample. The chain is built from TRBV18 and TRBJ1-2; 8 bases are shared with TRBD1. There are 14 residues in the CDR3. The V segment lost 6 bases and the J segment 1 base; nucleotides outside the gene matches: 4. CDR1 and CDR2 (germline): KGHSH, LQKENI. The CDR3 loop reads CASSPGQGNYGYTF. CDR3 bases: TGTGCCAGCTCCCCCGGACAGGGTAACTATGGCTACACCTTC.

V usage is TRBV6-5 and J usage is TRBJ2-7; the match to TRBD1 covers 8 bases. Trimming took 6 bases from V and 1 from J; bases not matched to a gene: 8. This CDR3 is 15 amino acids long. Germline V gives CDR1 MNHEY, CDR2 SVGAGI. CDR3: CASSRDRGSSYEQYF. The CDR3 DNA is TGTGCCAGCAGCCGTGACAGGGGTAGTTCCTACGAGCAGTACTTC.

The chain is built from TRBV19 and TRBJ2-7; 9 bases match TRBD2. Germline V lookup: CDR1 LNHDA, CDR2 SQIVND (reference sequence). The CDR3 totals 14 residues. After removal of 3 bases from V and 2 bases from J, the junction contained 2 bases not matched to a gene. DNA for the CDR3: TGTGCCAGTAGTATGGGACTAGCAGCCTACGAGCAGTACTTC. Protein product: CASSMGLAAYEQYF.